These 3 T cell receptor beta chains share one sample of origin, sequenced in a study of blood T cell repertoires in COVID-19. Some clones are missing from TCRdb's copy, which holds only in-frame ones; the method was immunoSEQ multiplex PCR. In the table there are fewer than 300,000 clones, approximately 91% of which are singletons. The sample taken for sequencing was peripheral blood. The receptors come from a woman aged 25-40 years with COVID-19, enrolled during active disease.

The V gene is TRBV12-3 or TRBV12-4, the J gene TRBJ2-7; D not resolved. V was shortened by 4 bases and J by 5 bases, with 9 bases between the two germline ends. This CDR3 spans 12 amino acids. CDR3 amino acids: CASSSGFHEQYF. The DNA for the CDR3 is TGTGCCAGCAGTTCCGGGTTCCACGAGCAGTACTTC.

The genes are TRBV15 and TRBJ2-2; D may be TRBD1 (5 bases). The ends were cut back, 5 bases at V and 5 bases at J, with 9 bases in the middle. The V gene's germline CDR1 is LNHNV and CDR2 YYDKDF (reference sequence). CDR3 length: 13 residues. CDR3 in amino acids: CATSARGTGELFF. CDR3 DNA sequence: TGTGCCACCAGCGCTAGGGGTACCGGGGAGCTGTTTTTT.

The J gene is TRBJ2-7, the V gene TRBV24-1; D remains unclear. The germline V gene has CDR1 KGHDR and CDR2 SFDVKD. This CDR3 spans 13 amino acids. Trimming left V 6 bases short and J 3 bases short, with 11 bases between. CDR3 protein: CATSSGQDYEQYF. The DNA of the CDR3 is TGTGCCACCAGTTCTGGGCAGGACTACGAGCAGTACTTC.